This note documents a single T cell receptor beta chain sequence. Using immunoSEQ multiplex PCR, the repertoire was profiled, and TCRdb retains in-frame clones only, with some absent. The top ten clones hold less than 7.5% of a sample with about 100,000 clones, approximately 85% of them seen once. These data are taken from a study of blood T cell repertoires in COVID-19. The sequence came from a woman aged 55-70 years with acute or convalescent COVID-19. The sequencing sample was made of peripheral blood.

The CDR3 DNA follows: TGTGCCACCAGTCCAGGGGGTTGGGGCAATCAGCCCCAGCATTTT. Translation: CATSPGGWGNQPQHF. The chain joins TRBV24-1 to TRBJ1-5; 7 nucleotides line up with TRBD1. CDR3 length: 15 residues. The germline CDR1 and CDR2 sequences are KGHDR and SFDVKD. V shed 6 bases, J shed 2 bases, and the junction held 6 bases outside the gene matches.